Each of the 4 T cell receptor beta chains below was sequenced from the same sample in a study of shared clonotypes between healthy human individuals. TCRdb's table, derived via immunoSEQ multiplex PCR, lists solely in-frame clones and lacks some. Among 1.4 million to 1.5 million clones listed, 95% to 97% were seen once. Sample: naive CD4+ T cells sorted from blood. Subset: CD45RA+ positively selected. All receptors derive from a man younger than 40 in good health.

This chain connects TRBV7-2 to TRBJ2-5; a weak D match, TRBD2 (5 bases). Germline V lookup: CDR1 SGHTA, CDR2 FQGNSA. This CDR3 region has 14 residues. Between the trimmed V and J ends, which lost 1 base and 3 bases, there was a span of 9 bases. The DNA for the CDR3 is TGTGCCAGCAGCTTAGTTGGGAGCGAAGAGACCCAGTACTTC. Amino acid sequence: CASSLVGSEETQYF.

The chain joins TRBV7-6 to TRBJ2-2; no clear D. Trimming pared 2 bases from V and 6 bases from J, leaving 13 bases between. CDR3 size: 15 residues. Germline CDR1 reads SGHVS; CDR2 reads FNYEAQ. In DNA, the CDR3 is TGTGCCAGCAGCTTATTAACCCTCCCTTCCGGGGAGCTGTTTTTT. The encoded protein is CASSLLTLPSGELFF.

Turning to this clone: Distinct nucleotide sequences in the sample also encode this CDR3. This chain links TRBV27 with TRBJ2-7, with D unclear. This CDR3 spans 13 amino acids. The germline V gene encodes CDR1 MNHEY and CDR2 SMNVEV (reference sequence). The germline V and J ends were trimmed by 2 bases and 2 bases, with 7 bases remaining between them. The CDR3 is CASSLGFPYEQYF. CDR3 DNA sequence: TGTGCCAGCAGTTTAGGGTTCCCCTACGAGCAGTACTTC.

This chain uses TRBV19 with TRBJ1-1; weak D call: TRBD1 (6 bases). Trimming removed 3 bases at V and 8 bases at J, with 16 bases between. Germline V gives CDR1 LNHDA, CDR2 SQIVND (reference sequence). This CDR3 is 14 amino acids long. The chain's CDR3 is CASSIRGGDREAFF. In DNA, the CDR3 is TGTGCCAGTAGTATCAGGGGAGGCGACCGGGAAGCTTTCTTT.